These 8 T cell receptor beta chains were all obtained from the same sample, sequenced in a study of STAT5B mutations in CD4+ large granular lymphocyte leukemia. The assay was immunoSEQ multiplex PCR, and TCRdb's table has in-frame clones only and misses some. The data hold tens of thousands of clones, with 65% to 80% observed a single time. Source material: CD4+ T cells from blood buffy coats. The receptors shown here come from a human donor in good health.

The chain has TRBV5-1 and TRBJ2-1; D is undetermined. The CDR3 has 12 amino acids. The germline V gene encodes CDR1 SGHRS and CDR2 YFSETQ. The ends were cut back, 1 base at V and 5 bases at J, with 4 bases in the middle. The CDR3 region has the DNA TGCGCCAGCAGCTTGTGGGACAATGAGCAGTTCTTC. Protein sequence: CASSLWDNEQFF. Together with reference TRBV5-1 and TRBJ2-1, the CDR3 gives the full variable domain: KAGVTQTPRYLIKTRGQQVTLSCSPISGHRSVSWYQQTPGQGLQFLFEYFSETQRNKGNFPGRFSGRQFSNSRSEMNVSTLELGDSALYLCASSLWDNEQFFGPGTRLTVL.

The rearrangement uses TRBV10-3 and TRBJ2-7; 11 bases map to TRBD2. The V gene end was trimmed by 0 bases and the J gene end by 5 bases; junction bases not matched to a gene: 0. This CDR3 region has 14 residues. Looked up from germline, CDR1 is ENHRY and CDR2 is SYGVKD. The CDR3 is CAISESSGRDEQYF. CDR3 nucleotides: TGTGCCATCAGTGAGTCTAGCGGGAGGGACGAGCAGTACTTC.

This sequence joins TRBV2 and TRBJ2-1; D possibly corresponds to TRBD2 (5 bases). The CDR3 has 16 amino acids. Germline V CDR1 and CDR2: SNHLY, FYNNEI. Trimming took 3 bases from V and 4 from J, leaving 16 bases between them. The CDR3 nucleotides are TGTGCCAGCAGTGAGATAGCGTCCTTGCGGTACAATGAGCAGTTCTTC. Protein product: CASSEIASLRYNEQFF. The whole variable domain, filled in from reference TRBV2 and TRBJ2-1, reads EPEVTQTPSHQVTQMGQEVILRCVPISNHLYFYWYRQILGQKVEFLVSFYNNEISEKSEIFDDQFSVERPDGSNFTLKIRSTKLEDSAMYFCASSEIASLRYNEQFFGPGTRLTVL.

This clone was seen just once. V gene TRBV25-1 combines with J gene TRBJ1-3, with 7 bases identical to TRBD1. V shed 1 base and J 4 bases; nucleotides not matched to a gene: 10. The CDR3 runs 17 residues. Germline V lookup: CDR1 MGHDK, CDR2 SYGVNS. For the CDR3, the DNA is TGTGCCAGCAGTGAATTTCGAGCAGGGGGGCGCGGAAACACCATATATTTT. It specifies CASSEFRAGGRGNTIYF. The entire variable domain, with the rest obtained from reference TRBV25-1 and TRBJ1-3, is as follows: EADIYQTPRYLVIGTGKKITLECSQTMGHDKMYWYQQDPGMELHLIHYSYGVNSTEKGDLSSESTVSRIRTEHFPLTLESARPSHTSQYLCASSEFRAGGRGNTIYFGEGSWLTVV.

The rearrangement links TRBV19 to TRBJ2-7; tentatively, D is TRBD1 (6 bases). V lost 4 bases to trimming and J lost 12 bases, with 22 bases between them. Germline CDR1 LNHDA, CDR2 SQIVND (reference sequence). CDR3 length: 14 residues. CDR3 residues: CASSTEDRPLRVYF. In nucleotides, the CDR3 is TGTGCCAGTAGTACCGAAGACAGGCCCCTGAGGGTGTACTTC.

The chain is built from TRBV19 and TRBJ1-5, with a tentative D call TRBD1 (6 bases). The V end lost 1 base, the J end lost 5 bases, and 15 bases lay between the germline ends. The CDR3 sequence is 16 residues long. CDR1 is LNHDA and CDR2 is SQIVND in the germline V gene (reference sequence). As DNA, the CDR3 is TGTGCCAGTAGTATAGTCGCGACAGGCTTCGATCAGCCCCAGCATTTT. This gives the protein CASSIVATGFDQPQHF.

The chain carries TRBV7-9 and TRBJ2-5; 9 nucleotides match TRBD1. The germline CDR1 and CDR2 sequences are SEHNR and FQNEAQ (reference sequence). The CDR3 runs 15 residues. Germline trimming cut 5 bases from V and 3 bases from J; bases unmatched to any gene: 7. The CDR3 loop reads CASSRRTGAKETQYF. The CDR3 DNA reads TGTGCCAGCAGCCGTCGGACAGGGGCTAAAGAGACCCAGTACTTC.

V and J are TRBV5-1 and TRBJ2-3, with 8 bases matching TRBD2. The length of the CDR3 is 18 residues. Per the germline V gene, CDR1 is SGHRS and CDR2 is YFSETQ. V was pared by 4 bases and J by 4 bases, with 17 bases of the junction left unmatched. CDR3 nucleotide sequence: TGCGCCAGCAGCCTCGTCACGGGCCTAGCGGGCAACCCAGATACGCAGTATTTT. Its protein product is CASSLVTGLAGNPDTQYF. Full variable domain (outside the CDR3, taken from reference TRBV5-1 and TRBJ2-3): KAGVTQTPRYLIKTRGQQVTLSCSPISGHRSVSWYQQTPGQGLQFLFEYFSETQRNKGNFPGRFSGRQFSNSRSEMNVSTLELGDSALYLCASSLVTGLAGNPDTQYFGPGTRLTVL.